The clone carrying this T cell receptor beta chain was seen a few times. Its target is unknown. This sample was taken from a study of cytomegalovirus exposure and HLA in healthy donors. General study points: Later analysis demonstrated an association between a missense DCLRE1C variant and TCR beta V- and J-gene trimming. Association with HLA alleles at 0.05 false discovery rate was found for 17,000 or so TCR beta sequences in a later analysis. The HLA-A and HLA-B alleles of most subjects were reportedly predicted accurately from TCR beta sequences.

The CDR3 loop spans 15 amino acids. CDR1 SGHNT and CDR2 YYREEE come from the germline V gene (reference sequence). V lost 0 bases to trimming and J lost 4 bases, with 8 bases between them. Use of 60 Vbeta and 13 Jbeta primers characterized the PCR. Assay: immunoSEQ multiplex PCR; the TCRdb copy retains only in-frame clones and omits some. Among 100,000 to 150,000 clones, 77% were seen once, and the ten largest hold less than 5.5%. The receptor comes from a man between 50 and 59 years old in good health and CMV-seropositive. This rearrangement joins TRBV5-4 to TRBJ2-6, with D perhaps TRBD1 (5 bases). The sequenced material came from PBMCs. The CDR3 nucleotides are TGTGCCAGCAGCTTGGGGGGCCCCGGGGCCAACGTCCTGACTTTC. This encodes CASSLGGPGANVLTF.